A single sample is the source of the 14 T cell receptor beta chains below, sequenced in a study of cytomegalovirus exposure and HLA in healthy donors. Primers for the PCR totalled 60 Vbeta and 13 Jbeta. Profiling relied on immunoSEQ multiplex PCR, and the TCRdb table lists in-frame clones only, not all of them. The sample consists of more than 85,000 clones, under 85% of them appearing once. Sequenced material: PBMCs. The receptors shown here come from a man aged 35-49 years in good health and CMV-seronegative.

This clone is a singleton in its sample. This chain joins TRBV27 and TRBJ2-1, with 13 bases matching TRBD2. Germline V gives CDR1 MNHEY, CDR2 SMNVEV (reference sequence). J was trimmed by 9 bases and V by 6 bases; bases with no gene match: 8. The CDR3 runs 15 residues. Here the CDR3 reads CASSHTSGGALEQFF. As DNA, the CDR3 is TGTGCCAGCAGCCATACTAGCGGGGGGGCGCTTGAGCAGTTCTTC.

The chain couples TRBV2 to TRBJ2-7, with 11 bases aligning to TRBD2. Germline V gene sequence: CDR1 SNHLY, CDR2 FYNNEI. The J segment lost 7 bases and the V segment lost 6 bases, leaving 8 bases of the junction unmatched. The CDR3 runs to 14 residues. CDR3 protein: CASRRLAGTGEQYF. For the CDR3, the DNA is TGTGCCAGCAGGAGACTAGCGGGGACAGGAGAGCAGTACTTC. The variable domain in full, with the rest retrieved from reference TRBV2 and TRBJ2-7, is EPEVTQTPSHQVTQMGQEVILRCVPISNHLYFYWYRQILGQKVEFLVSFYNNEISEKSEIFDDQFSVERPDGSNFTLKIRSTKLEDSAMYFCASRRLAGTGEQYFGPGTRLTVT.

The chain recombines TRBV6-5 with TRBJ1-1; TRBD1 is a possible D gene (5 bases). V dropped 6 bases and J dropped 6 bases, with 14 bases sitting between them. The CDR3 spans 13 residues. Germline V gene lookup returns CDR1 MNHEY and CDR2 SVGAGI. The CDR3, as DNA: TGTGCCAGCAGGCTGGGGGGAATCTCTGAAGCTTTCTTT. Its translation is CASRLGGISEAFF.

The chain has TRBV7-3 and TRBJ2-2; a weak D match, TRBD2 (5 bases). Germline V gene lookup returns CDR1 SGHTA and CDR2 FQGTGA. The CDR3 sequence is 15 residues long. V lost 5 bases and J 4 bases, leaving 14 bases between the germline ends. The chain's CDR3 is CASSSGPGTTGELFF. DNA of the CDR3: TGTGCCAGCAGCAGCGGCCCGGGAACCACCGGGGAGCTGTTTTTT.

In DNA form, the CDR3 reads TGTGCCAGCAGCCCCACACAGGGGGTCCTACACAATGAGCAGTTCTTC. Its translation: CASSPTQGVLHNEQFF. The V gene is TRBV9, the J gene TRBJ2-1, with TRBD1 identical over 8 bases. Germline CDR1 SGDLS, CDR2 YYNGEE. With 4 bases clipped from V and 5 bases from J, the junction kept 11 bases outside the gene matches. This CDR3 is 16 amino acids long.

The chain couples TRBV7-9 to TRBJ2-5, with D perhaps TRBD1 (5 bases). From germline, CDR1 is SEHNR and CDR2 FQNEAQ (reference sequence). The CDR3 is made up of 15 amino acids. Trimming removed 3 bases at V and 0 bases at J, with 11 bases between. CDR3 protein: CASSLGQGDQETQYF. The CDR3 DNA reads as TGTGCCAGCAGCTTGGGTCAGGGCGACCAAGAGACCCAGTACTTC.

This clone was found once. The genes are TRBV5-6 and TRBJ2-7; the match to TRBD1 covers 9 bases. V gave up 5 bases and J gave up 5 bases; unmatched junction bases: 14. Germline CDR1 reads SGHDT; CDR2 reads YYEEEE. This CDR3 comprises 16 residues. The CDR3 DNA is TGTGCCAGCAGTTCCTGGCTCCGGGACAGGGACCACGAGCAGTACTTC. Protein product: CASSSWLRDRDHEQYF.

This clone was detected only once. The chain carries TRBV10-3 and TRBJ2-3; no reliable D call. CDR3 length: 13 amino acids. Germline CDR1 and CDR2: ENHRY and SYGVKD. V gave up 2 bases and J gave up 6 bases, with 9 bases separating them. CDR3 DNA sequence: TGTGCCATCAGTGAGAGCCGAGTTGATACGCAGTATTTT. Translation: CAISESRVDTQYF.

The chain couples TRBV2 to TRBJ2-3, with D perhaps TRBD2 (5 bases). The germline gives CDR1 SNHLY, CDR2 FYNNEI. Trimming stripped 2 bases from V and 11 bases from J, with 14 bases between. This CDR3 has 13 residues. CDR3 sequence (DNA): TGTGCCAGCAGTGAAAAGATGGACTTTAGGCAGTATTTT. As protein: CASSEKMDFRQYF.

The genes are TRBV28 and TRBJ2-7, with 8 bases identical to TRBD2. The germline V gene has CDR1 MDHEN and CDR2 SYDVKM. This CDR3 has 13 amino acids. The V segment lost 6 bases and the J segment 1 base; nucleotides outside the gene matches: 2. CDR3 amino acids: CASRTSGSYEQYF. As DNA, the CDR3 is TGTGCCAGCAGAACTAGCGGTTCCTACGAGCAGTACTTC.

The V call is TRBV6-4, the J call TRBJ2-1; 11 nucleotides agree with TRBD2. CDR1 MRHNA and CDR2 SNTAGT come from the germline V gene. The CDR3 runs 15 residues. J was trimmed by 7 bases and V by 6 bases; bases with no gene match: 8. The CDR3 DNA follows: TGTGCCAGCAGCCTTAGCGGGGGGGCTGTAAATGAGCAGTTCTTC. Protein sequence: CASSLSGGAVNEQFF.

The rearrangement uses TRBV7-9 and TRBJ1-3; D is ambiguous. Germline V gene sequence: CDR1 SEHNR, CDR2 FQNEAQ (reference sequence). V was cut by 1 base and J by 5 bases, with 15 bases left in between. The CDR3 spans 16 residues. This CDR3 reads CASSLVSGADRNTIYF. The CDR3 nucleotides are TGTGCCAGCAGCTTAGTTTCCGGAGCTGACCGAAACACCATATATTTT.

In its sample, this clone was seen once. The CDR3 coding sequence is TGTGCCAGCAGGGGGACAGGAATCCAGCCCCAGCATTTT. Translated, it gives CASRGTGIQPQHF. The chain joins TRBV2 to TRBJ1-5, with 8 bases lining up with TRBD1. Germline lookup yields CDR1 SNHLY and CDR2 FYNNEI. The trim removed 6 bases at V and 7 bases at J, leaving 5 bases unmatched. The CDR3 spans 13 residues.

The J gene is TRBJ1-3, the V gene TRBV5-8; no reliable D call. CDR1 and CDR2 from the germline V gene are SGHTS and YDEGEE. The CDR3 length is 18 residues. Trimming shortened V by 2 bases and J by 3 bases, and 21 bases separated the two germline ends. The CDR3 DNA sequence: TGTGCCAGCAGCTTTCGGGGTAACCACCACCGCTTTGGAAACACCATATATTTT. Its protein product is CASSFRGNHHRFGNTIYF.